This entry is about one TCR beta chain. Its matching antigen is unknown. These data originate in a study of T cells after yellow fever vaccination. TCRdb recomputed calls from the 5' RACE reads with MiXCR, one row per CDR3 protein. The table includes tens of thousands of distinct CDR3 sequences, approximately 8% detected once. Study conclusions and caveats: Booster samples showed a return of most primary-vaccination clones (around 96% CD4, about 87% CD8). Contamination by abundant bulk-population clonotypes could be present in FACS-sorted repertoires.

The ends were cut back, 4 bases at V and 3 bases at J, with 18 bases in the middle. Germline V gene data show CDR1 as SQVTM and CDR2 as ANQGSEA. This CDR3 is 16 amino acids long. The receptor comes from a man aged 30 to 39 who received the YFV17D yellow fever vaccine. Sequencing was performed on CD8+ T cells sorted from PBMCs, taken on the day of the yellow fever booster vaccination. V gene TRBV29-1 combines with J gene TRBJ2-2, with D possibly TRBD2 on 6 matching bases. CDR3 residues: CSVVTAGTQDTGELFF. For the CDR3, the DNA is TGCAGCGTTGTAACAGCCGGGACTCAAGACACCGGGGAGCTGTTTTTT.